The 18 T cell receptor beta chains in this list originate from one sample, sequenced in a study of early T cells in non-severe SARS-CoV-2 infection. TCRdb recomputed calls from the 5' RACE reads with MiXCR, one row per CDR3 protein. Of tens of thousands of distinct CDR3 sequences listed, 5.8% are singletons. Sequencing was done on a sample of whole blood. The receptors shown here come from an adult who was a healthcare worker with PCR-confirmed SARS-CoV-2 infection or an uninfected control (not recorded which).

There are a few counts of this clonotype. The chain links TRBV19 to TRBJ2-5, with 10 bases that match TRBD2. J lost 4 bases, V lost 5 bases, and 7 bases had no gene match. This CDR3 region has 15 residues. Germline-derived CDR1 and CDR2 are LNHDA and SQIVND (reference sequence). As DNA, the CDR3 is TGTGCCAGTAGTCTCTCGAGCGGGGGGGTAGAGACCCAGTACTTC. Translating it yields CASSLSSGGVETQYF.

This clonotype was recorded at least ten times. This sequence joins TRBV18 and TRBJ2-2; D not certain. Trimming left V 2 bases short and J 5 bases short, with 3 bases between. CDR3 length: 12 amino acids. CDR1 and CDR2 (germline): KGHSH, LQKENI. CDR3 protein: CASSPRTGELFF. The DNA for the CDR3 is TGTGCCAGCTCACCAAGGACCGGGGAGCTGTTTTTT. Drawing the rest from reference TRBV18 and TRBJ2-2, the complete variable domain is NAGVMQNPRHLVRRRGQEARLRCSPMKGHSHVYWYRQLPEEGLKFMVYLQKENIIDESGMPKERFSAEFPKEGPSILRIQQVVRGDSAAYFCASSPRTGELFFGEGSRLTVL.

This clonotype was observed many times. The genes are TRBV20-1 and TRBJ2-2; tentatively, D is TRBD2 (5 bases). Trimming removed 4 bases from V and 5 bases from J, with 14 bases in between. The germline CDR1 and CDR2 sequences are DFQATT and SNEGSKA (reference sequence). This CDR3 is built from 14 residues. CDR3 sequence reads: CSAILPTGTGELFF. DNA for the CDR3: TGCAGTGCTATATTACCTACGGGGACCGGGGAGCTGTTTTTT.

This clonotype has only a few counts. This chain connects TRBV11-2 to TRBJ2-5; 8 positions match TRBD2. J lost 0 bases, V lost 5 bases, and 8 bases had no gene match. CDR3 length equals 16 residues. CDR1 is SGHAT and CDR2 is FQNNGV in the germline V gene. In DNA form, the CDR3 reads TGTGCCAGCAGCCCAGGTCCGGGGGGGTACCAAGAGACCCAGTACTTC. This sequence encodes CASSPGPGGYQETQYF.

This clonotype was seen at least ten times. The chain couples TRBV10-2 to TRBJ2-3; 12 bases line up with TRBD2. CDR1 is WSHSY, CDR2 SAAADI, per germline. Trimming removed 3 bases from V and 4 bases from J; junction bases left unmatched: 2. This CDR3 is 15 amino acids long. CDR3 sequence (DNA): TGCGCCAGCAGTGACCTAGCGGGAGGGGCAGATACGCAGTATTTT. Translating it yields CASSDLAGGADTQYF.

By sample fraction, this clonotype is medium-sized. This chain links TRBV7-2 with TRBJ2-1; D is unresolved. The V end lost 1 base, the J end lost 7 bases, and 8 bases lay between the germline ends. This CDR3 is built from 13 residues. CDR1 and CDR2 (germline): SGHTA, FQGNSA. CDR3 amino acids: CASSLGRMNEQFF. The CDR3 DNA sequence: TGTGCCAGCAGCTTAGGCAGGATGAATGAGCAGTTCTTC.

The sample holds many counts of this clonotype. J is TRBJ2-5 and V is TRBV5-6; the D is unclear. In germline, CDR1 is SGHDT, CDR2 YYEEEE. Deletions cut 4 bases from V and 4 bases from J, with 17 bases between. There are 15 residues in the CDR3. As DNA, the CDR3 is TGTGCCAGCAGCCCTCTGGGCCCGACCTCAGAGACCCAGTACTTC. This sequence encodes CASSPLGPTSETQYF.

This clonotype was seen repeatedly, ten times or more. The junction shows a germline mismatch at one end, possibly a read error. V usage is TRBV7-9 and J usage is TRBJ1-2; the D is unclear. The CDR3 loop spans 14 amino acids. CDR1 and CDR2 (germline): SEHNR, FQNEAQ (reference sequence). CDR3 sequence: CASTLAESNYGYTF. DNA for the CDR3: TGTGCCAGCACCTTAGCAGAATCTAACTATGGCTACACCTTC.

This clonotype showed up many times. This chain links TRBV28 with TRBJ1-2; D is uncertain. Germline-derived CDR1 and CDR2 are MDHEN and SYDVKM. The germline V and J ends were trimmed by 4 bases and 8 bases, with 14 bases remaining between them. The CDR3 length is 13 residues. CDR3 in amino acids: CASSSTRSGGYTF. Here the CDR3 DNA reads TGTGCCAGCAGTTCGACACGTAGTGGAGGCTACACCTTC.

This clonotype showed up just a few times. The J gene is TRBJ2-1, the V gene TRBV7-8; tentative D call: TRBD2 (6 bases). CDR1 is SGHVS and CDR2 is FQNEAQ in the germline V gene. Between the trimmed V and J ends, which lost 1 base and 6 bases, there was a span of 13 bases. The CDR3 has 15 amino acids. CDR3 region: CASSLGLRGSNEQFF. CDR3 DNA sequence: TGTGCCAGCAGCTTAGGACTACGGGGGAGCAATGAGCAGTTCTTC.

This clonotype was seen ten or more times. This chain joins TRBV4-3 and TRBJ2-5, with 7 bases that match TRBD2. The V gene's germline CDR1 is LGHNA and CDR2 YSLEER. The CDR3 loop spans 14 amino acids. The trim removed 0 bases at V and 11 bases at J, leaving 9 bases unmatched. CDR3 in amino acids: CASSQEWRGSHQYF. Written as DNA, the CDR3 is TGCGCCAGCAGCCAAGAATGGCGGGGGTCCCATCAGTACTTC.

This clonotype was observed many times. This rearrangement joins TRBV7-2 to TRBJ2-1; 9 bases agree with TRBD2. The J segment lost 4 bases and the V segment lost 2 bases, leaving 3 bases of the junction unmatched. CDR1 SGHTA and CDR2 FQGNSA come from the germline V gene. CDR3 size: 15 residues. The CDR3 is CASSLSAGGYNEQFF. DNA for the CDR3: TGTGCCAGCAGCTTAAGTGCGGGAGGGTACAATGAGCAGTTCTTC. Combining the CDR3 with reference TRBV7-2 and TRBJ2-1 gives the whole variable domain GAGVSQSPSNKVTEKGKDVELRCDPISGHTALYWYRQSLGQGLEFLIYFQGNSAPDKSGLPSDRFSAERTGGSVSTLTIQRTQQEDSAVYLCASSLSAGGYNEQFFGPGTRLTVL.

In its sample, this clonotype was seen a few times. The chain carries TRBV19 and TRBJ1-1; tentatively, D is TRBD1 (5 bases). The CDR3 has 12 amino acids. V dropped 4 bases and J dropped 6 bases, with 9 bases sitting between them. Germline V gene lookup returns CDR1 LNHDA and CDR2 SQIVND (reference sequence). The CDR3, as DNA: TGTGCCAGTAGTACATTAGGGGCTGAAGCTTTCTTT. This translates into CASSTLGAEAFF.

This clonotype has ten or more counts. The V and J genes are TRBV6-5 and TRBJ1-6; 8 bases map to TRBD1. Looked up from germline, CDR1 is MNHEY and CDR2 is SVGAGI. Unmatched junction bases numbered 7, after V lost 6 bases and J lost 0 bases. The length of the CDR3 is 17 residues. The CDR3 spells CASSLTGASSYNSPLHF. CDR3 DNA sequence: TGTGCCAGCAGCCTGACAGGGGCCAGCTCCTATAATTCACCCCTCCACTTT.

Many counts were recorded for this clonotype. The chain recombines TRBV28 with TRBJ1-3; no definite D call. The CDR3 consists of 16 residues. Germline-derived CDR1 and CDR2 are MDHEN and SYDVKM. Between the trimmed V and J ends, which lost 7 bases and 2 bases, there was a span of 18 bases. CDR3 region: CASNQRTVLAGNTIYF. The CDR3 region has the DNA TGTGCCAGCAATCAAAGGACCGTCTTGGCTGGAAACACCATATATTTT.

This clonotype was observed at least ten times. The rearrangement joins TRBV28 to TRBJ2-3; 9 positions agree with TRBD1. The CDR3 totals 16 residues. J was trimmed by 2 bases and V by 5 bases; bases with no gene match: 8. Germline V gives CDR1 MDHEN, CDR2 SYDVKM. CDR3 DNA sequence: TGTGCCAGCAGTACCCCACAGGGGGCCCACACAGATACGCAGTATTTT. Amino acid sequence: CASSTPQGAHTDTQYF.

This clonotype was detected many times. The chain couples TRBV12-3 or TRBV12-4 to TRBJ2-2, with D possibly TRBD2 on 5 matching bases. V shed 3 bases and J shed 3 bases, with 20 bases lying between them. The CDR3 sequence is 18 residues long. The CDR3 nucleotides are TGTGCCAGCAGTTTGAGGCTGGGAGCTAGCAGTTACACCGGGGAGCTGTTTTTT. Translation gives CASSLRLGASSYTGELFF.

This clonotype was detected ten times or more. The V call is TRBV29-1, the J call TRBJ2-4; 9 positions match TRBD1. Germline assignment: CDR1 SQVTM and CDR2 ANQGSEA. J lost 3 bases, V lost 7 bases, and 16 bases had no gene match. The CDR3 has 17 residues. CDR3 coding DNA: TGCAGCGCTTTTCGCCCGACAGGGGGATGGGGCAAAAACATTCAGTACTTC. It encodes CSAFRPTGGWGKNIQYF. The entire variable domain, with the rest obtained from reference TRBV29-1 and TRBJ2-4, is as follows: SAVISQKPSRDICQRGTSLTIQCQVDSQVTMMFWYRQQPGQSLTLIATANQGSEATYESGFVIDKFPISRPNLTFSTLTVSNMSPEDSSIYLCSAFRPTGGWGKNIQYFGAGTRLSVL.